A selection of T cell receptor beta chains follows, all from one sample in a study of cytomegalovirus exposure and HLA in healthy donors. This table comes from immunoSEQ multiplex PCR, and its TCRdb copy is limited to in-frame clones, with some not included. The sample includes 130,000 to 150,000 clones, 82% seen only once; the top ten take roughly 9.7%. The sample was PBMCs. The receptors originated from a woman aged 60 to 75 in good health and CMV-seropositive. Both conserved end residues are part of each CDR3. The D gene is left open where the match is weak. The size of a clone is reported for some rows only, either as once, few or many, or as a class for expanded clones.

j_gene	abundance	d_gene	v_gene	CDR3nt	CDR3aa
TRBJ2-5	NA	TRBD2	TRBV2	TGTGCCAGCAGTGAACTGGACCCGGGGGGAGAGACCCAGTACTTC	CASSELDPGGETQYF
TRBJ2-3	NA	TRBD2	TRBV27	TGTGCCAGCAGTGCGACTAGCGGGAGAACTACGCAGTATTTT	CASSATSGRTTQYF
TRBJ2-7	NA	NA	TRBV7-2	TGTGCCAGCAGCTTAGAAGTTAGAAGCTCCTACGAGCAGTACTTC	CASSLEVRSSYEQYF
TRBJ1-5	once	NA	TRBV27	TGTGCCAGCAGTTTACCCCGGGAGGCGGGCAATCAGCCCCAGCATTTT	CASSLPREAGNQPQHF
TRBJ2-2	NA	NA	TRBV7-3	TGTGCCAGCAGCTTATTCTACAACACCGGGGAGCTGTTTTTT	CASSLFYNTGELFF
TRBJ2-5	NA	TRBD2	TRBV9	TGTGCCAGCAGCTCCCGGACTAGCGGGAGTTCGGAGACCCAGTACTTC	CASSSRTSGSSETQYF
TRBJ1-1	once	NA	TRBV19	TGTGCCAGTAGTATAGGGGACATGAACACTGAAGCTTTCTTT	CASSIGDMNTEAFF
TRBJ1-5	NA	TRBD1	TRBV5-3	TGTGCCAGACGGTGGACAGGGATTAGGTTCGGCAATCAGCCCCAGCATTTT	CARRWTGIRFGNQPQHF
TRBJ2-2	NA	NA	TRBV28	TGTGCCAGCAGTTTAGGGGGGAAGGCCGGGGAGCTGTTTTTT	CASSLGGKAGELFF
TRBJ2-3	NA	TRBD2	TRBV29-1	TGCAGCGTAGATTTAGCGGGAGGGGGCACAGATACGCAGTATTTT	CSVDLAGGGTDTQYF
TRBJ2-5	NA	TRBD1	TRBV7-9	TGTGCCAGCAGCTTAGCCGCCTGGACAGGCCAAGAGACCCAGTACTTC	CASSLAAWTGQETQYF
TRBJ2-2	NA	NA	TRBV5-1	TGCGCCAGCAGCTTTGGGGACTCCAACACCGGGGAGCTGTTTTTT	CASSFGDSNTGELFF
TRBJ1-2	once	NA	TRBV15	TGTGCCACCAGCAGAGATCGCGGGGTGGGGGGCTACACCTTC	CATSRDRGVGGYTF
TRBJ2-7	few	NA	TRBV27	TGTGCCAGCAGTTTATCAGGTCAGAGGACATTCTCCTACGAGCAGTACTTC	CASSLSGQRTFSYEQYF